The present TCR beta chain was sequenced within a study of shared clonotypes between healthy human individuals. The CDR3 length is 15 residues. This clone has just one count. Generated by immunoSEQ multiplex PCR, the TCRdb table keeps only in-frame clones and is missing some. The profile shows about 710,000 clones, around 70% of them singletons. This clonotype was obtained from a woman aged 25-40 years in good health. The chain carries TRBV21-1 and TRBJ2-7; TRBD1 is taken as the D call from the table, unchecked against the DNA. TRBV21-1 is a pseudogene segment. Sequenced input: memory CD4+ T cells sorted from blood. The subset here: CD45RA-negative fraction. The CDR3 is CASSKEKEDRGEQYF. CDR3 DNA sequence: TGTGCCAGCAGCAAAGAAAAAGAGGACAGGGGCGAGCAGTACTTC.